One sample yielded the 25 T cell receptor beta chains listed below, sequenced in a study of T cell repertoires in cytomegalovirus infection. TCRdb reprocessed the reads with MiXCR, giving one entry per CDR3 protein. In the table there are about 140,000 distinct CDR3 sequences, about 6% of which are singletons. Sequenced sample: PBMCs. The receptors here all came from a human donor in good health (CMV status not recorded). Some clones in this sample may be carry-over from other donors' samples.

J is TRBJ1-6 and V is TRBV14; D call uncertain. Deletions cut 4 bases from V and 0 bases from J, with 4 bases between. This CDR3 contains 14 residues. The germline V gene encodes CDR1 SGHDN and CDR2 FVKESK. The CDR3 loop is CASSPSSYNSPLHF. As DNA, the CDR3 is TGTGCCAGCAGCCCGAGCTCCTATAATTCACCCCTCCACTTT.

V and J are TRBV20-1 and TRBJ1-1; TRBD1 matches 9 bases. The ends lost 1 base at V and 1 base at J; junction bases unmatched: 1. Germline values: CDR1 DFQATT, CDR2 SNEGSKA (reference sequence). There are 14 residues in the CDR3. The CDR3 DNA reads TGCAGTGCTAGAGGGGGACAGGGGAACACTGAAGCTTTCTTT. It translates to CSARGGQGNTEAFF.

This clonotype appeared many times. The chain links TRBV12-5 to TRBJ2-5, with D possibly TRBD1 on 6 matching bases. Germline CDR1 LGHNT, CDR2 FRNRAP. The CDR3 totals 14 residues. Trimming cost V 1 base and J 7 bases, with 13 bases left between them. CDR3: CASGLATGPGTQYF. The CDR3 bases are TGTGCTAGTGGTTTGGCTACAGGGCCGGGGACCCAGTACTTC.

This clonotype was observed a handful of times. V is TRBV20-1 and J is TRBJ2-3, with TRBD2 as a possible D gene (6 bases). Trimming cost V 0 bases and J 5 bases, with 12 bases left between them. CDR1 and CDR2 (germline): DFQATT, SNEGSKA (reference sequence). CDR3 size: 14 residues. The CDR3 is CSARDPRRGDTQYF. CDR3 bases: TGCAGTGCTAGAGATCCGAGGCGGGGAGATACGCAGTATTTT.

This clonotype was counted only a few times. V is TRBV29-1 and J is TRBJ2-3; D is unclear. Germline CDR1 reads SQVTM; CDR2 reads ANQGSEA. The CDR3 length is 15 residues. V lost 1 base and J lost 3, with 14 bases in between. The CDR3 DNA reads TGCAGCGTTGAAGGGGGTTCGGTAGGAACAGATACGCAGTATTTT. This sequence encodes CSVEGGSVGTDTQYF.

There are many counts of this clonotype. This may be a read error, as it is one base from a much larger clone. The V gene is TRBV7-2, the J gene TRBJ2-3, with D uncertain. Germline loops: CDR1 SGHTA, CDR2 FQGNSA. The length of the CDR3 is 11 residues. Between the trimmed V and J ends, which lost 1 base and 6 bases, there was a span of 2 bases. The DNA for the CDR3 is TGTGCCAGCAGCTTAGAGGATACGCAGTATTTT. Its translation: CASSLEDTQYF.

The chain couples TRBV6-2 or TRBV6-3 to TRBJ1-2; unclear D gene. Germline-derived CDR1 and CDR2 are MNHEY and SVGEGT. The CDR3 has 12 amino acids. V was clipped by 5 bases and J by 8 bases, with 12 bases between them. CDR3 nucleotides: TGTGCCAGCAGTAACCCCCTGGGGGGCTACACCTTC. Encoded protein: CASSNPLGGYTF.

In this sample, this clonotype turned up many times. The rearrangement joins TRBV6-6 to TRBJ1-1; a possible D gene is TRBD1 (5 bases). The ends were cut back, 0 bases at V and 11 bases at J, with 19 bases in the middle. Germline CDR1 and CDR2: MNHNY and SVGAGI (reference sequence). The CDR3 has 15 amino acids. CDR3 DNA: TGTGCCAGCAGTTACTCGACGGGGGTCGGTATGGGGGCTTTCTTT. Protein sequence: CASSYSTGVGMGAFF.

This clonotype showed up many times. The chain has TRBV7-2 and TRBJ1-3; no clear D gene. Germline loops: CDR1 SGHTA, CDR2 FQGNSA. The CDR3 extends over 12 amino acids. The V gene lost 5 bases and the J gene lost 4 bases, with 6 bases spanning the gap. CDR3 nucleotide sequence: TGTGCCAGCAGCCCAAAGGGAAACACCATATATTTT. Protein sequence: CASSPKGNTIYF.

This clonotype occurred a few times. The chain couples TRBV7-2 to TRBJ1-5; the D is unclear. The CDR3 runs 13 residues. Germline V gives CDR1 SGHTA, CDR2 FQGNSA. Trimming removed 3 bases from V and 9 bases from J, with 12 bases in between. The CDR3 protein is CASSLSQSGPQHF. The CDR3 DNA reads TGTGCCAGCAGCTTGTCCCAAAGCGGGCCCCAGCATTTT.

This clonotype was recorded many times. V usage is TRBV7-9 and J usage is TRBJ2-3; D remains ambiguous. This CDR3 is 15 amino acids long. Trimming shortened V by 5 bases and J by 3 bases, and 15 bases separated the two germline ends. Germline lookup yields CDR1 SEHNR and CDR2 FQNEAQ (reference sequence). CDR3 sequence reads: CASSVGKVETDTQYF. The CDR3, as DNA: TGTGCCAGCAGCGTCGGCAAGGTGGAAACAGATACGCAGTATTTT. The entire variable domain, with the rest obtained from reference TRBV7-9 and TRBJ2-3, is as follows: DTGVSQNPRHKITKRGQNVTFRCDPISEHNRLYWYRQTLGQGPEFLTYFQNEAQLEKSRLLSDRFSAERPKGSFSTLEIQRTEQGDSAMYLCASSVGKVETDTQYFGPGTRLTVL.

This clonotype occurred many times. The genes are TRBV7-3 and TRBJ2-2; no firm D call. The CDR3 spans 14 residues. Trimming cost V 4 bases and J 2 bases, with 8 bases left between them. Germline V gives CDR1 SGHTA, CDR2 FQGTGA. The CDR3 spells CASSSLLNTGELFF. The CDR3 nucleotides are TGTGCCAGCAGCTCTTTACTAAACACCGGGGAGCTGTTTTTT.

In its sample, this clonotype was seen many times. This chain joins TRBV7-2 and TRBJ2-1; TRBD2 aligns across 11 bases. The CDR3 contains 16 residues. CDR1 is SGHTA, CDR2 FQGNSA, per germline. The trim removed 2 bases at V and 4 bases at J, leaving 4 bases unmatched. Written as DNA, the CDR3 is TGTGCCAGCAGCTTATTGCTAGCGGGGGGATACAATGAGCAGTTCTTC. Its translation: CASSLLLAGGYNEQFF.

This rearrangement joins TRBV14 to TRBJ2-7; D unresolved. V was clipped by 4 bases and J by 2 bases, with 15 bases between them. Germline V gene sequence: CDR1 SGHDN, CDR2 FVKESK. The CDR3 covers 15 residues. CDR3 nucleotides: TGTGCCAGCAGCCGACCTGTCCAGTCGACCTACGAGCAGTACTTC. It specifies CASSRPVQSTYEQYF.

This clonotype occurred many times. V and J are TRBV7-2 and TRBJ2-5; D gene ambiguous. Germline lookup yields CDR1 SGHTA and CDR2 FQGNSA. V was pared by 5 bases and J by 0 bases, with 13 bases between. The length of the CDR3 is 15 residues. Here the CDR3 reads CASSLEGVYQETQYF. In nucleotides, the CDR3 is TGTGCCAGCAGCCTCGAAGGAGTGTACCAAGAGACCCAGTACTTC.

This clonotype was seen many times. The rearrangement joins TRBV4-1 to TRBJ2-2, with TRBD2 identical over 12 bases. The CDR3 is made up of 15 amino acids. The germline gives CDR1 MGHRA, CDR2 YSYEKL. V shed 3 bases, J shed 4 bases, and the junction held 0 bases outside the gene matches. The CDR3 protein is CASSQGLAGTGELFF. The CDR3 DNA is TGCGCCAGCAGCCAGGGACTAGCGGGCACCGGGGAGCTGTTTTTT.

As to this clonotype: A single base separates this from a much larger clone, so it may be a read error. The V and J genes are TRBV10-3 and TRBJ2-5, with D unclear. Germline values: CDR1 ENHRY, CDR2 SYGVKD. There are 16 residues in the CDR3. The CDR3 nucleotides read TGTACCATCAGTAGGAATCGAGACTCGAGACAAGAGACCCAGTACTTC. Its translation is CTISRNRDSRQETQYF.

In this sample, this clonotype turned up a few times. The chain links TRBV29-1 to TRBJ2-7; TRBD1 or TRBD2 may be the D gene (5 bases each). This CDR3 has 12 residues. CDR1 is SQVTM, CDR2 ANQGSEA, per germline. V was cut by 6 bases and J by 2 bases, with 11 bases left in between. The CDR3 DNA sequence: TGCAGCGTCCGGGACGGTACCTACGAGCAGTACTTC. It translates to CSVRDGTYEQYF.

The sample holds many counts of this clonotype. The rearrangement joins TRBV13 to TRBJ2-4; no clear D. Germline V CDR1 and CDR2: PRHDT, FYEKMQ (reference sequence). With 5 bases removed from V and 0 bases from J, the gap between germline ends came to 14 bases. This CDR3 comprises 16 residues. Here the CDR3 DNA reads TGTGCCAGCAGCCCAAAGACTCACAGAGCCAAAAACATTCAGTACTTC. Translation: CASSPKTHRAKNIQYF. Drawing the rest from reference TRBV13 and TRBJ2-4, the complete variable domain is AAGVIQSPRHLIKEKRETATLKCYPIPRHDTVYWYQQGPGQDPQFLISFYEKMQSDKGSIPDRFSAQQFSDYHSELNMSSLELGDSALYFCASSPKTHRAKNIQYFGAGTRLSVL.

This clonotype was counted between two and nine times. V usage is TRBV5-1 and J usage is TRBJ1-1, with TRBD1 matching over 8 bases. The germline CDR1 and CDR2 sequences are SGHRS and YFSETQ. Trimming at V came to 0 bases and at J to 0 bases, leaving 4 bases not matched to a gene. The CDR3 consists of 16 residues. The CDR3: CASSLVWTGLNTEAFF. In DNA, the CDR3 is TGCGCCAGCAGCTTGGTTTGGACAGGGTTGAACACTGAAGCTTTCTTT.

The chain recombines TRBV4-3 with TRBJ2-2; unclear D gene. The CDR3 runs 15 residues. With 0 bases removed from V and 6 bases from J, the gap between germline ends came to 11 bases. Per the germline V gene, CDR1 is LGHNA and CDR2 is YSLEER. The CDR3 DNA is TGCGCCAGCAGCCAAGATGCTTCGCGGTCCGGGGAGCTGTTTTTT. Amino acid sequence: CASSQDASRSGELFF.

This clonotype occurred many times. The CDR3 DNA follows: TGCGCCAGCAGCCAAGAACTAGCGGGGGACAATGAGCAGTTCTTC. It is translated as CASSQELAGDNEQFF. This sequence joins TRBV4-3 and TRBJ2-1, with 11 bases lining up with TRBD2. Trimming removed 0 bases from V and 5 bases from J; junction bases left unmatched: 0. Germline V gene data show CDR1 as LGHNA and CDR2 as YSLEER. The CDR3 spans 15 residues.

This clonotype showed up many times. The V and J genes are TRBV28 and TRBJ1-6; D unclear. The CDR3 runs to 21 residues. Germline V gene lookup returns CDR1 MDHEN and CDR2 SYDVKM. V was clipped by 5 bases and J by 1 base, with 27 bases between them. The CDR3 DNA reads TGTGCCAGCAGTCTAACGCCCGGGGTCGCAGACCTTAGGTCCTATAATTCACCCCTCCACTTT. This encodes CASSLTPGVADLRSYNSPLHF. Full variable domain (remainder filled in from reference TRBV28 and TRBJ1-6): DVKVTQSSRYLVKRTGEKVFLECVQDMDHENMFWYRQDPGLGLRLIYFSYDVKMKEKGDIPEGYSVSREKKERFSLILESASTNQTSMYLCASSLTPGVADLRSYNSPLHFGNGTRLTVT.

This clonotype was detected many times. This chain links TRBV19 with TRBJ1-1; unclear D gene. Germline-derived CDR1 and CDR2 are LNHDA and SQIVND (reference sequence). The CDR3 is 13 residues long. Trimming took off 1 base at V and 2 bases at J, with 5 bases between the two ends. The CDR3 spells CASSIVTNTEAFF. DNA for the CDR3: TGTGCCAGTAGTATAGTAACCAACACTGAAGCTTTCTTT. Full variable domain (remainder filled in from reference TRBV19 and TRBJ1-1): DGGITQSPKYLFRKEGQNVTLSCEQNLNHDAMYWYRQDPGQGLRLIYYSQIVNDFQKGDIAEGYSVSREKKESFPLTVTSAQKNPTAFYLCASSIVTNTEAFFGQGTRLTVV.

This clonotype was found many times. V and J are TRBV7-2 and TRBJ1-6; 9 bases align to TRBD1. V was pared by 5 bases and J by 6 bases, with 5 bases of the junction left unmatched. Germline lookup yields CDR1 SGHTA and CDR2 FQGNSA. This CDR3 has 15 residues. The CDR3 DNA follows: TGTGCCAGCAGCGCTACAGGGGGCGGTAATTCACCCCTCCACTTT. Its protein product is CASSATGGGNSPLHF.